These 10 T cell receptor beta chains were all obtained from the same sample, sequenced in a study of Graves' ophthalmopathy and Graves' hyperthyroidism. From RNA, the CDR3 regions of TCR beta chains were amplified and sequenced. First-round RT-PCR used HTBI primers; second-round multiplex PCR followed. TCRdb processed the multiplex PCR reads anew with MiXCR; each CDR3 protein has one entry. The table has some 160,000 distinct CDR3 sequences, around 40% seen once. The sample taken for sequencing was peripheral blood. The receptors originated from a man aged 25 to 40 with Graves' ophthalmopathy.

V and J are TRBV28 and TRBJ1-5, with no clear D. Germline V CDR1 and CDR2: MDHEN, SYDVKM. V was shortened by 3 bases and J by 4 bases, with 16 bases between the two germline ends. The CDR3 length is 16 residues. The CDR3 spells CASSLSGTGDNQPQHF. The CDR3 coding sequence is TGTGCCAGCAGTTTGTCCGGAACGGGAGATAATCAGCCCCAGCATTTT.

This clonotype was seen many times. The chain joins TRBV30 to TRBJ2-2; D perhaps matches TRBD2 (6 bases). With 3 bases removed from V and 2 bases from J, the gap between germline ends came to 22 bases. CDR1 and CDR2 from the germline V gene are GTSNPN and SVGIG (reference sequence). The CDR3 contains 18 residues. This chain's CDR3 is CAWRDKAEDYYNTGELFF. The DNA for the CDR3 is TGTGCCTGGAGAGATAAGGCCGAGGACTATTACAACACCGGGGAGCTGTTTTTT.

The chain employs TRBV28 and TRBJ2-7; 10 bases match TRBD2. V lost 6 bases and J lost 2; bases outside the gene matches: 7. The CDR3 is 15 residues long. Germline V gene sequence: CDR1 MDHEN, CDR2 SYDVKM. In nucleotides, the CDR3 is TGTGCCAGCAGCGAAAGCGGGAGGGCCCCCTACGAGCAGTACTTC. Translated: CASSESGRAPYEQYF.

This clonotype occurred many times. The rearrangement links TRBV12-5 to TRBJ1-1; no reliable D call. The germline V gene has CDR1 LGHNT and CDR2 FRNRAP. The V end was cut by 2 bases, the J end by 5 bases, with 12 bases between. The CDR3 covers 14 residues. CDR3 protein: CASGLTQVPTEAFF. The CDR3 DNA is TGTGCTAGTGGTTTGACGCAGGTTCCGACTGAAGCTTTCTTT.

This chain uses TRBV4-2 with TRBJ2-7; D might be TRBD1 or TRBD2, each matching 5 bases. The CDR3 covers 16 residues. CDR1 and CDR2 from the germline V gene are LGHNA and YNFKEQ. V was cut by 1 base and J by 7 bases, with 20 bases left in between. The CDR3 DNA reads TGTGCCAGCAGCCAAGGCGATGGGACGCGGCTCATGGAGCAGTACTTC. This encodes CASSQGDGTRLMEQYF.

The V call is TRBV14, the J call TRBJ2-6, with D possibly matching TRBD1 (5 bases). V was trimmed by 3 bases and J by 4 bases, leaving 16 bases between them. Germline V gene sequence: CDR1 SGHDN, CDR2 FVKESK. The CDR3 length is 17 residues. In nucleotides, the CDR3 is TGTGCCAGCAGCCACAGGGATGGTATATTGGGGGCCAACGTCCTGACTTTC. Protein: CASSHRDGILGANVLTF. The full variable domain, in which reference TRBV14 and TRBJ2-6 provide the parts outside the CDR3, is EAGVTQFPSHSVIEKGQTVTLRCDPISGHDNLYWYRRVMGKEIKFLLHFVKESKQDESGMPNNRFLAERTGGTYSTLKVQPAELEDSGVYFCASSHRDGILGANVLTFGAGSRLTVL.

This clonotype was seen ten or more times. The CDR3 loop reads CSARTTAMNTEAFF. The CDR3 DNA follows: TGCAGTGCTAGGACGACAGCAATGAACACTGAAGCTTTCTTT. The chain recombines TRBV20-1 with TRBJ1-1; possibly TRBD1 for D (5 bases). Germline loops: CDR1 DFQATT, CDR2 SNEGSKA (reference sequence). The length of the CDR3 is 14 residues. Trimming removed 3 bases from V and 0 bases from J, with 11 bases in between.

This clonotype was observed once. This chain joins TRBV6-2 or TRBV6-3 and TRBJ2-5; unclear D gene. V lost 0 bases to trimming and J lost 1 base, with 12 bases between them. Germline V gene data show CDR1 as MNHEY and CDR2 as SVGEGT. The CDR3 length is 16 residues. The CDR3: CASSYSETTPQETQYF. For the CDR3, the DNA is TGTGCCAGCAGTTACTCGGAAACTACCCCCCAAGAGACCCAGTACTTC.

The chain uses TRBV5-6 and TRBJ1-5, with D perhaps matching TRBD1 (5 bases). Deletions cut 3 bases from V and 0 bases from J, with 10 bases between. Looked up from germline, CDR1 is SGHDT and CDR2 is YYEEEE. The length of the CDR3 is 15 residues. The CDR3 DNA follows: TGTGCCAGCAGCTATGGGGCGGGTAGCAATCAGCCCCAGCATTTT. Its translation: CASSYGAGSNQPQHF.

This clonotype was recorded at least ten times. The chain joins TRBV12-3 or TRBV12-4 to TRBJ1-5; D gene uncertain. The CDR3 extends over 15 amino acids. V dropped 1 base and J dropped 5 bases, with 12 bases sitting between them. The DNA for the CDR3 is TGTGCCAGCAGTTTAGTGGGAGGGTTAGATCAGCCCCAGCATTTT. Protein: CASSLVGGLDQPQHF.